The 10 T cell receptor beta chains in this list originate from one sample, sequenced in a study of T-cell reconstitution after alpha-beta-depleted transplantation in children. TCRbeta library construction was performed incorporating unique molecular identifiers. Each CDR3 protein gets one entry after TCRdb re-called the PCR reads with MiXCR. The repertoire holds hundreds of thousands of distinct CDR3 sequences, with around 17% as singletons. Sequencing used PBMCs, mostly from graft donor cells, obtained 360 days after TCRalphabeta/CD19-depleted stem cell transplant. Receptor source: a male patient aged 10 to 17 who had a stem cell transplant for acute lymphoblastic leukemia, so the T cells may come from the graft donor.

Written as DNA, the CDR3 is TGTGCCAGCATTTTTGGTGGGTCCGCCTACGAGCAGTACTTC. This encodes CASIFGGSAYEQYF. The genes are TRBV6-5 and TRBJ2-7; no reliable D call. The length of the CDR3 is 14 residues. Per the germline V gene, CDR1 is MNHEY and CDR2 is SVGAGI. V dropped 7 bases and J dropped 2 bases, with 15 bases sitting between them.

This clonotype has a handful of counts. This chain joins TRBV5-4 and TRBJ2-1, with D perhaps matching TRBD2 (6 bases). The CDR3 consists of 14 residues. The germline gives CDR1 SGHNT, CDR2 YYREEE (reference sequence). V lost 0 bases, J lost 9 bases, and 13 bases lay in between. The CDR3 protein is CASSLGGTGSEQFF. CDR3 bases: TGTGCCAGCAGCTTGGGGGGGACTGGGAGTGAGCAGTTCTTC. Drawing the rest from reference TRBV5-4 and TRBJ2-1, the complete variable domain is ETGVTQSPTHLIKTRGQQVTLRCSSQSGHNTVSWYQQALGQGPQFIFQYYREEENGRGNFPPRFSGLQFPNYSSELNVNALELDDSALYLCASSLGGTGSEQFFGPGTRLTVL.

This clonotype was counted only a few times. The CDR3 loop reads CASSALDRGGEKLFF. The CDR3 bases are TGTGCCAGCAGTGCCCTGGACAGGGGCGGTGAAAAACTGTTTTTT. The chain recombines TRBV6-1 with TRBJ1-4; the match to TRBD1 covers 9 bases. J gave up 7 bases and V 4 bases, and 7 bases lay outside the gene matches. CDR3 length: 15 residues. Germline CDR1 MNHNS, CDR2 SASEGT.

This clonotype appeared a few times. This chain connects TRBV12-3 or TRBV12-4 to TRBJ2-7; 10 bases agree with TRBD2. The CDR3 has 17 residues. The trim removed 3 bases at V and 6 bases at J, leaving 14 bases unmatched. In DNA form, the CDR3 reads TGTGCCAGCAGTTTCCTCAAGCCCCTAGCGGGAGTAACCGAGCAGTACTTC. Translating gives CASSFLKPLAGVTEQYF.

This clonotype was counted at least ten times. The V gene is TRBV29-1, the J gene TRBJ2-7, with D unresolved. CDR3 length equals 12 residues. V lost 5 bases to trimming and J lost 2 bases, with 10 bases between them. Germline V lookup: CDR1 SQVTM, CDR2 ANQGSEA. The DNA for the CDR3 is TGCAGCGTTTCCAGCCCAACCTACGAGCAGTACTTC. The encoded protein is CSVSSPTYEQYF.

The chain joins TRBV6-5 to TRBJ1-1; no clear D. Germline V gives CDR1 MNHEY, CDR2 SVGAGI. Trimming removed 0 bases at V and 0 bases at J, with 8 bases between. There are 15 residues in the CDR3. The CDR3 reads CASSYSRAMNTEAFF. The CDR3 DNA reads TGTGCCAGCAGTTACTCCCGCGCGATGAACACTGAAGCTTTCTTT.

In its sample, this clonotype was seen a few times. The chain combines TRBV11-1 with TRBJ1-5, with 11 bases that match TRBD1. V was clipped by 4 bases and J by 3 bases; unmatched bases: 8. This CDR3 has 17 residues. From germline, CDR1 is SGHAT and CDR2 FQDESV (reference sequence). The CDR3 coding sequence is TGTGCCAGCAGCTCCGCCGGGACAGGGGGTTACAATCAGCCCCAGCATTTT. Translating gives CASSSAGTGGYNQPQHF.

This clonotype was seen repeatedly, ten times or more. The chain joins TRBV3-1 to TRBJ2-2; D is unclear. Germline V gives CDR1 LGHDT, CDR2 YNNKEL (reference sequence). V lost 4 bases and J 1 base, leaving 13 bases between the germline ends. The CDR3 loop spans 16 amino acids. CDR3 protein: CASSPLWRGNTGELFF. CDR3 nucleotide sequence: TGTGCCAGCAGCCCTCTCTGGCGAGGGAACACCGGGGAGCTGTTTTTT.

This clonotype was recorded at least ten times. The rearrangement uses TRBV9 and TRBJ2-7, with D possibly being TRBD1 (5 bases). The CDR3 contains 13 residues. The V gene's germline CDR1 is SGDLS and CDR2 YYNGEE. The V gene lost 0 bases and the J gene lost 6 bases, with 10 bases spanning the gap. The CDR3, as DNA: TGTGCCAGCAGCGTAGCAGGGAAAGGCGAGCAGTACTTC. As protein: CASSVAGKGEQYF.

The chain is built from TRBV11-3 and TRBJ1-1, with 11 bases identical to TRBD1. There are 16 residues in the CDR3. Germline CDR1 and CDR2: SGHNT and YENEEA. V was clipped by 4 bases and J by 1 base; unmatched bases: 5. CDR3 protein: CASSSGQGVRNTEAFF. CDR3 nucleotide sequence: TGTGCCAGCAGCTCGGGACAGGGGGTGAGGAACACTGAAGCTTTCTTT.